In this sample, the clone carrying this TCR beta chain turned up many times. The unsorted libraries originated from 2 million PBMCs kept at -80 C. These data belong to a study of neurological immune-mediated disorders. TCRdb analysed the 5' RACE reads with MiXCR anew, one entry per CDR3 protein. The sample shows 45,000 to 70,000 distinct CDR3 sequences, approximately 4.4% of them seen only once. Material for sequencing was PBMCs. The TCR sequence derives from a man aged 50 to 60 with multiple sclerosis.

CDR3 bases: TGTGCCAGCAGTTGGTCCGGGGAGCAGTTCTTC. It is translated as CASSWSGEQFF. V and J are TRBV12-3 or TRBV12-4 and TRBJ2-1; D remains ambiguous. V was trimmed by 4 bases and J by 10 bases, leaving 8 bases between them. The CDR3 extends over 11 amino acids.